This T cell receptor beta chain was retrieved from a study of T cells after yellow fever vaccination. This clonotype was observed a handful of times. Its specificity is not known. One entry per CDR3 protein, called by TCRdb with MiXCR from the 5' RACE reads. The data hold 300,000 to 350,000 distinct CDR3 sequences, with roughly 4.3% observed a single time. The length of the CDR3 is 14 residues. The trim removed 3 bases at V and 5 bases at J, leaving 5 bases unmatched. The germline gives CDR1 SGHTA, CDR2 FQGNSA. Study conclusions and caveats: CD4 and CD8 compartments shared a small share of clonotypes, likely from convergent recombination. Reappearance after the booster was observed for most primary-vaccination clones (96% CD4, less than 90% CD8).

The specimen comprised PBMCs, sampled 5 days after the yellow fever booster vaccination. This receptor was identified in a man between 18 and 35 years old who received the YFV17D yellow fever vaccine. The chain links TRBV7-2 to TRBJ2-5; the match to TRBD2 covers 8 bases. CDR3 protein: CASSFGGGSETQYF. DNA of the CDR3: TGTGCCAGCAGCTTCGGCGGGGGGAGTGAGACCCAGTACTTC.